A single sample gave rise to the 15 T cell receptor beta chains below, sequenced in a study of shared clonotypes between healthy human individuals. Sequencing used immunoSEQ multiplex PCR; TCRdb keeps in-frame clones, though not all of them. In the table there are some 2.1 million clones, 95% of which are singletons. Sequenced input: naive CD4+ T cells sorted from blood. As to subset: CD45RA+ positively selected. Every receptor here comes from a man aged 18 to 35 in good health.

CDR3 residues: CASSSSQRGPYEQYF. The CDR3 DNA is TGTGCCAGCAGCTCCAGCCAAAGGGGCCCCTACGAGCAGTACTTC. This chain links TRBV7-2 with TRBJ2-7; the D gene is possibly TRBD1 (5 bases). V lost 4 bases and J 2 bases, leaving 15 bases between the germline ends. The CDR3 is 15 amino acids. In germline, CDR1 is SGHTA, CDR2 FQGNSA.

The J gene is TRBJ2-7, the V gene TRBV2; D is perhaps TRBD2 (7 bases). CDR3 length: 14 amino acids. The ends were cut back, 5 bases at V and 4 bases at J, with 15 bases in the middle. CDR1 and CDR2 (germline): SNHLY, FYNNEI. CDR3 sequence reads: CASSTLAGAYEQYF. CDR3 bases: TGTGCCAGCAGTACTCTCGCGGGGGCGTACGAGCAGTACTTC.

For this clone: The sample holds other DNA sequences that translate to the same CDR3. The chain joins TRBV7-9 to TRBJ1-1, with 10 bases aligning to TRBD1. This CDR3 comprises 15 residues. Germline V lookup: CDR1 SEHNR, CDR2 FQNEAQ (reference sequence). The V and J ends lost 5 bases and 1 base, in that order; junction bases with no gene match: 4. CDR3 in DNA: TGTGCCAGCAGCCCGGGGACAGGGGCGAACACTGAAGCTTTCTTT. Protein: CASSPGTGANTEAFF.

The chain recombines TRBV4-1 with TRBJ2-5; 12 nucleotides match TRBD2. This CDR3 region has 15 residues. In germline, CDR1 is MGHRA, CDR2 YSYEKL. The J segment lost 4 bases and the V segment lost 2 bases, leaving 2 bases of the junction unmatched. The CDR3 bases are TGCGCCAGCAGCCAACTGACTAGCGGGAGAGAGACCCAGTACTTC. This translates into CASSQLTSGRETQYF.

The rearrangement uses TRBV5-1 and TRBJ2-7; tentative D call: TRBD2 (5 bases). This CDR3 region has 13 residues. Trimming pared 7 bases from V and 2 bases from J, leaving 13 bases between. CDR1 is SGHRS and CDR2 is YFSETQ in the germline V gene. The CDR3: CASRGSGTYEQYF. CDR3 DNA sequence: TGCGCCAGCCGGGGATCTGGGACCTACGAGCAGTACTTC.

V and J are TRBV29-1 and TRBJ1-2, with D hard to call. This CDR3 is built from 14 residues. Germline loops: CDR1 SQVTM, CDR2 ANQGSEA. Trimming removed 0 bases at V and 1 base at J, with 9 bases between. The CDR3 is CSVEEASRNYGYTF. The CDR3 DNA sequence: TGCAGCGTTGAAGAAGCCAGCCGTAACTATGGCTACACCTTC.

The chain uses TRBV19 and TRBJ2-1, with 7 bases matching TRBD2. Trimming removed 3 bases from V and 6 bases from J; junction bases left unmatched: 5. The CDR3 runs to 14 residues. CDR1 and CDR2 (germline): LNHDA, SQIVND (reference sequence). The CDR3 loop is CASSMWEGRNEQFF. Here the CDR3 DNA reads TGTGCCAGTAGTATGTGGGAGGGCCGCAATGAGCAGTTCTTC. The whole variable domain, filled in from reference TRBV19 and TRBJ2-1, reads DGGITQSPKYLFRKEGQNVTLSCEQNLNHDAMYWYRQDPGQGLRLIYYSQIVNDFQKGDIAEGYSVSREKKESFPLTVTSAQKNPTAFYLCASSMWEGRNEQFFGPGTRLTVL.

The V and J genes are TRBV5-1 and TRBJ1-1; 7 bases align to TRBD1. The germline gives CDR1 SGHRS, CDR2 YFSETQ. This CDR3 is built from 15 residues. The ends lost 4 bases at V and 3 bases at J; junction bases unmatched: 9. The CDR3 DNA sequence: TGCGCCAGCAGCGTGCTAGGGGGCCCGGACACTGAAGCTTTCTTT. Translation gives CASSVLGGPDTEAFF.

The J gene is TRBJ1-4, the V gene TRBV27, with 7 bases fitting TRBD1. The CDR3 covers 13 residues. The V gene end was trimmed by 6 bases and the J gene end by 6 bases; junction bases not matched to a gene: 4. CDR1 and CDR2 (germline): MNHEY, SMNVEV (reference sequence). CDR3 in amino acids: CASRKGGDEKLFF. Here the CDR3 DNA reads TGTGCCAGCAGGAAAGGGGGCGATGAAAAACTGTTTTTT. Filled out from reference TRBV27 and TRBJ1-4, the complete variable domain reads EAQVTQNPRYLITVTGKKLTVTCSQNMNHEYMSWYRQDPGLGLRQIYYSMNVEVTDKGDVPEGYKVSRKEKRNFPLILESPSPNQTSLYFCASRKGGDEKLFFGSGTQLSVL.

The chain is built from TRBV5-1 and TRBJ2-5, with 8 bases identical to TRBD2. The CDR3 length is 14 residues. CDR1 and CDR2 (germline): SGHRS, YFSETQ. J gave up 5 bases and V 0 bases, and 3 bases lay outside the gene matches. CDR3 coding DNA: TGCGCCAGCAGCTTGGAACTAGCGGAGGAGACCCAGTACTTC. Translation: CASSLELAEETQYF.

This chain joins TRBV6-1 and TRBJ2-3, with 7 bases aligning to TRBD1. Germline lookup yields CDR1 MNHNS and CDR2 SASEGT. The CDR3 runs 15 residues. V dropped 5 bases and J dropped 5; count of bases not matched to a gene: 10. The CDR3 DNA sequence: TGTGCCAGCAGTTGGCCCGAGACAGGGTTAGATACGCAGTATTTT. It codes for CASSWPETGLDTQYF.

The V call is TRBV7-2, the J call TRBJ2-1, with D maybe TRBD2 (5 bases). CDR1 is SGHTA and CDR2 is FQGNSA in the germline V gene. The V gene lost 4 bases and the J gene lost 9 bases, with 13 bases spanning the gap. This CDR3 has 13 amino acids. The CDR3 coding sequence is TGTGCCAGCAGCTCGCTTCAGGACTGTGAGCAGTTCTTC. This translates into CASSSLQDCEQFF.

This clone was detected a few times. This same CDR3 is encoded by further DNA sequences in the sample. The genes are TRBV14 and TRBJ2-6; D uncertain. The V gene's germline CDR1 is SGHDN and CDR2 FVKESK. V lost 6 bases, J lost 0 bases, and 3 bases lay in between. The CDR3 consists of 13 residues. CDR3 nucleotide sequence: TGTGCCAGCAGGGACTCTGGGGCCAACGTCCTGACTTTC. Translating it yields CASRDSGANVLTF.

Points on this clone: This sample includes further DNA sequences coding for the same CDR3. The gene calls are TRBV11-2 and TRBJ2-7; 9 bases line up with TRBD2. CDR3 length: 14 residues. The ends lost 6 bases at V and 2 bases at J; junction bases unmatched: 5. The germline V gene encodes CDR1 SGHAT and CDR2 FQNNGV. The CDR3 nucleotides read TGTGCCAGCAGTCCGACTAGCGGAACCTACGAGCAGTACTTC. Encoded protein: CASSPTSGTYEQYF.

This rearrangement joins TRBV5-4 to TRBJ2-4; D is unresolved. This CDR3 spans 13 amino acids. Per germline, CDR1 SGHNT and CDR2 YYREEE (reference sequence). Trimming stripped 4 bases from V and 7 bases from J, with 12 bases between. CDR3 coding DNA: TGTGCCAGCAGCCCGGGCCAGAGGAACATTCAGTACTTC. Translating gives CASSPGQRNIQYF.